This passage covers 28 T cell receptor beta chains from one sample sequenced in a study of blood T cell repertoires in COVID-19 (dated by TCRdb to the early 2020s). To prepare the library, the immunoSEQ multiplex PCR assay was applied. This is the immuneACCESS table as TCRdb keeps it, with only in-frame sequences that have V and J called. A part of the clones is gone; compared with another copy, unresolved V genes explain less than half, and the rest is unexplained. The sample data list a few hundred thousand clones, and around 80% of these were observed just once. The top ten clones comprise approximately 4.5% of the sample. Sequencing was performed on PBMCs or T cells enriched from blood (not recorded which). The receptors were gathered from a man aged 30 to 39 with acute COVID-19.

As DNA, the CDR3 is TGTGCCAGCAGCGAGACAGGGGAAAGGTCTGAAGCTTTCTTT. Its protein is CASSETGERSEAFF. The chain joins TRBV6-5 to TRBJ1-1, with TRBD1 identical over 8 bases. The length of the CDR3 is 14 residues. J was trimmed by 6 bases and V by 6 bases; bases with no gene match: 9. Germline V gives CDR1 MNHEY, CDR2 SVGAGI.

This rearrangement joins TRBV5-1 to TRBJ1-6; 7 bases map to TRBD1. The germline gives CDR1 SGHRS, CDR2 YFSETQ. The CDR3 is made up of 15 amino acids. The trim removed 2 bases at V and 5 bases at J, leaving 4 bases unmatched. The CDR3 reads CASSLTGANNSPLHF. The CDR3, as DNA: TGCGCCAGCAGCTTAACAGGGGCCAATAATTCACCCCTCCACTTT.

J is TRBJ2-3 and V is TRBV14; maybe TRBD1 (5 bases). The CDR3 is 15 residues long. V was pared by 2 bases and J by 5 bases, with 14 bases between. The V gene's germline CDR1 is SGHDN and CDR2 FVKESK. CDR3 region: CASSQLQGIIDTQYF. DNA for the CDR3: TGTGCCAGCAGCCAACTCCAGGGCATAATAGATACGCAGTATTTT.

This chain uses TRBV7-3 with TRBJ2-5; perhaps TRBD2 as D (6 bases). CDR1 and CDR2 from the germline V gene are SGHTA and FQGTGA. Trimming removed 5 bases at V and 4 bases at J, with 11 bases between. This CDR3 has 13 residues. In DNA, the CDR3 is TGTGCCAGCAGCCGCGTGGGGGGAGAGACCCAGTACTTC. It encodes CASSRVGGETQYF.

The V and J genes are TRBV9 and TRBJ2-7; 7 bases align to TRBD1. CDR3 length: 14 amino acids. Germline V gene data show CDR1 as SGDLS and CDR2 as YYNGEE. Unmatched junction bases numbered 3, after V lost 3 bases and J lost 0 bases. The chain's CDR3 is CASSETGSSYEQYV. CDR3 nucleotide sequence: TGTGCCAGCAGCGAGACAGGGAGCTCCTACGAGCAGTACGTC.

The chain uses TRBV6-1 and TRBJ2-5, with D perhaps matching TRBD1 (5 bases). This CDR3 has 16 residues. Germline V gives CDR1 MNHNS, CDR2 SASEGT. Trimming pared 3 bases from V and 1 base from J, leaving 15 bases between. CDR3 bases: TGTGCCAGCAGTGAGGCCTTAGACAGCAGCCAAGAGACCCAGTACTTC. Residues: CASSEALDSSQETQYF.

The chain couples TRBV6-5 to TRBJ1-1; 9 bases are shared with TRBD1. J was trimmed by 0 bases and V by 6 bases; bases with no gene match: 2. CDR3 length: 14 amino acids. Germline assignment: CDR1 MNHEY and CDR2 SVGAGI. Here the CDR3 DNA reads TGTGCCAGCAGCGGGACAGGGATGAACACTGAAGCTTTCTTT. Amino acid sequence: CASSGTGMNTEAFF.

This rearrangement joins TRBV4-1 to TRBJ1-1; perhaps TRBD1 as D (6 bases). The CDR3 is 15 residues long. Germline V gives CDR1 MGHRA, CDR2 YSYEKL. Trimming removed 4 bases from V and 11 bases from J, with 23 bases in between. CDR3 DNA sequence: TGCGCCAGCAGCCGTTTGGTACTGCAAGAACAGGGTGCTTTCTTT. Amino acid sequence: CASSRLVLQEQGAFF.

The chain uses TRBV7-2 and TRBJ2-7, with 10 nucleotides matching TRBD1. Germline loops: CDR1 SGHTA, CDR2 FQGNSA. Losses at the gene ends were 1 base for V and 2 bases for J; bases not matched to a gene: 2. The CDR3 consists of 15 residues. The DNA of the CDR3 is TGTGCCAGCAGCTTAGGGACAGGGGGAGCCTACGAGCAGTACGTC. This gives the protein CASSLGTGGAYEQYV.

The chain links TRBV7-2 to TRBJ1-5; D gene ambiguous. The CDR3 is 13 residues long. V dropped 1 base and J dropped 4 bases, with 5 bases sitting between them. CDR1 is SGHTA, CDR2 FQGNSA, per germline. Written as DNA, the CDR3 is TGTGCCAGCAGCTTAGGGAGGAATCAGCCCCAGCATTTT. Residues: CASSLGRNQPQHF. Complete variable domain (other parts from reference TRBV7-2 and TRBJ1-5): GAGVSQSPSNKVTEKGKDVELRCDPISGHTALYWYRQSLGQGLEFLIYFQGNSAPDKSGLPSDRFSAERTGGSVSTLTIQRTQQEDSAVYLCASSLGRNQPQHFGDGTRLSIL.

The chain combines TRBV19 with TRBJ1-6; no definite D call. Trimming cost V 5 bases and J 0 bases, with 14 bases left between them. This CDR3 has 17 residues. Germline assignment: CDR1 LNHDA and CDR2 SQIVND (reference sequence). The CDR3 loop reads CASSAAVQSSYNSPLHF. The CDR3, as DNA: TGTGCCAGTAGTGCAGCGGTCCAGAGCTCCTATAATTCACCCCTCCACTTT.

This chain joins TRBV5-5 and TRBJ2-5; TRBD2 matches at 10 bases. The J segment lost 5 bases and the V segment lost 1 base, leaving 5 bases of the junction unmatched. From germline, CDR1 is SGHKS and CDR2 YYEKEE (reference sequence). The length of the CDR3 is 15 residues. As DNA, the CDR3 is TGTGCCAGCAGCTTGTCTAGCGGGAGTGGTGAGACCCAGTACTTC. Its translation is CASSLSSGSGETQYF.

The V and J genes are TRBV18 and TRBJ2-5; D perhaps matches TRBD1 (6 bases). Trimming took off 3 bases at V and 5 bases at J, with 16 bases between the two ends. The CDR3 is made up of 15 amino acids. From germline, CDR1 is KGHSH and CDR2 LQKENI. CDR3: CASSPEAGVGETQYF. CDR3 coding DNA: TGTGCCAGCTCACCGGAGGCAGGGGTCGGGGAGACCCAGTACTTC. The complete variable domain, with remaining parts taken from reference TRBV18 and TRBJ2-5, reads NAGVMQNPRHLVRRRGQEARLRCSPMKGHSHVYWYRQLPEEGLKFMVYLQKENIIDESGMPKERFSAEFPKEGPSILRIQQVVRGDSAAYFCASSPEAGVGETQYFGPGTRLLVL.

This clone showed up just a few times. The V call is TRBV11-3, the J call TRBJ2-7, with TRBD1 as a possible D gene (5 bases). This CDR3 contains 14 residues. Trimming stripped 5 bases from V and 3 bases from J, with 14 bases between. CDR1 SGHNT and CDR2 YENEEA come from the germline V gene. The CDR3 spells CASSTYDRFYEQYV. CDR3 nucleotide sequence: TGTGCCAGCAGCACATACGACAGATTCTACGAGCAGTACGTC.

The chain uses TRBV9 and TRBJ1-4; D might be TRBD1 (5 bases). Germline loops: CDR1 SGDLS, CDR2 YYNGEE. V was pared by 0 bases and J by 8 bases, with 14 bases between. CDR3 length: 15 amino acids. Here the CDR3 DNA reads TGTGCCAGCAGCGTAGCTTGGAGGGGCCGGGAAAAACTGTTTTTT. This codes for CASSVAWRGREKLFF.

This clone has a single count. This chain links TRBV27 with TRBJ1-1, with unresolved D. The CDR3 sequence is 13 residues long. Trimming left V 3 bases short and J 7 bases short, with 12 bases between. Per the germline V gene, CDR1 is MNHEY and CDR2 is SMNVEV (reference sequence). The CDR3: CASSFLISIEAFF. CDR3 coding DNA: TGTGCCAGCAGTTTTCTAATAAGCATTGAAGCTTTCTTT.

The chain is built from TRBV6-2 or TRBV6-3 and TRBJ2-3; 10 bases match TRBD1. The CDR3 spans 16 residues. Germline assignment: CDR1 MNHEY and CDR2 SVGEGT. The junction had 9 bases not matched to a gene; V was cut back by 5 bases and J by 4 bases. CDR3 region: CASSPTTGGASDTQYF. CDR3 DNA sequence: TGTGCCAGCAGTCCGACGACAGGGGGCGCGTCAGATACGCAGTATTTT.

The rearrangement links TRBV6-5 to TRBJ1-2; D is perhaps TRBD1 (5 bases). The V gene's germline CDR1 is MNHEY and CDR2 SVGAGI. The CDR3 has 15 amino acids. The V end was cut by 5 bases, the J end by 4 bases, with 17 bases between. For the CDR3, the DNA is TGTGCCAGCAGTCCGCAGGGTGCGACGTCCTATGGCTACACCTTC. Its translation: CASSPQGATSYGYTF.

The J gene is TRBJ2-3, the V gene TRBV15, with D perhaps matching TRBD1 (5 bases). Germline V gives CDR1 LNHNV, CDR2 YYDKDF (reference sequence). Trimming cost V 2 bases and J 5 bases, with 11 bases left between them. The CDR3 consists of 14 residues. DNA for the CDR3: TGTGCCACCAGCAGATTGAACCAGGGAGATACGCAGTATTTT. Residues: CATSRLNQGDTQYF.

The chain links TRBV18 to TRBJ1-2, with D perhaps TRBD1 (6 bases). V was pared by 2 bases and J by 10 bases, with 23 bases between. The CDR3 is made up of 16 amino acids. The germline V gene encodes CDR1 KGHSH and CDR2 LQKENI. The DNA for the CDR3 is TGTGCCAGCTCACCAACCTCTCGGACAGCGGGAGGGATCTACACCTTC. Encoded protein: CASSPTSRTAGGIYTF.

This clone has only one observation. The rearrangement uses TRBV6-5 and TRBJ1-4, with 7 bases identical to TRBD1. The CDR3 has 14 residues. Germline assignment: CDR1 MNHEY and CDR2 SVGAGI. The ends lost 2 bases at V and 6 bases at J; junction bases unmatched: 3. The CDR3 nucleotides read TGTGCCAGCAGTTACAAGGGGGCAGATGAAAAACTGTTTTTT. Its protein product is CASSYKGADEKLFF.

This chain uses TRBV7-6 with TRBJ2-3; D is perhaps TRBD2 (6 bases). Germline V gene data show CDR1 as SGHVS and CDR2 as FNYEAQ. Between the trimmed V and J ends, which lost 3 bases and 0 bases, there was a span of 13 bases. This CDR3 is 16 amino acids long. In nucleotides, the CDR3 is TGTGCCAGCAGCTTTGAAAGTAGCGGAAGCACAGATACGCAGTATTTT. Amino acid sequence: CASSFESSGSTDTQYF.

This rearrangement joins TRBV7-2 to TRBJ2-3; 15 nucleotides align to TRBD2. Germline CDR1 and CDR2: SGHTA and FQGNSA. The CDR3 spans 18 residues. The ends lost 4 bases at V and 4 bases at J; junction bases unmatched: 9. The CDR3 nucleotides are TGTGCCAGCAGCTGGCTCGGACTAGCGGGGGGGTTCTCAGATACGCAGTATTTT. This translates into CASSWLGLAGGFSDTQYF.

The chain employs TRBV24-1 and TRBJ1-2; TRBD1 aligns across 11 bases. Germline V gene sequence: CDR1 KGHDR, CDR2 SFDVKD. With V trimmed by 5 bases and J by 3 bases, 7 bases remained unmatched. This CDR3 comprises 16 residues. The CDR3 here is CATSGTPGQGDYGYTF. Written as DNA, the CDR3 is TGTGCCACCAGTGGTACACCGGGACAGGGGGACTATGGCTACACCTTC.

The chain uses TRBV5-6 and TRBJ2-5, with 7 bases lining up with TRBD2. CDR3 size: 14 residues. Trimming at V came to 4 bases and at J to 2 bases, leaving 5 bases not matched to a gene. The germline V gene encodes CDR1 SGHDT and CDR2 YYEEEE. Here the CDR3 reads CASSGRGVQETQYF. For the CDR3, the DNA is TGTGCCAGCAGCGGTCGGGGGGTACAAGAGACCCAGTACTTC.

The J gene is TRBJ1-1, the V gene TRBV12-3 or TRBV12-4; D ambiguous. The germline V and J ends were trimmed by 2 bases and 1 base, with 5 bases remaining between them. This CDR3 contains 13 residues. The CDR3 bases are TGTGCCAGCAGTTTATCATGGAACACTGAAGCTTTCTTT. It translates to CASSLSWNTEAFF.

The rearrangement links TRBV6-6 to TRBJ1-3; TRBD1 is a possible D gene (6 bases). This CDR3 has 15 residues. CDR1 and CDR2 (germline): MNHNY, SVGAGI (reference sequence). V was cut by 6 bases and J by 0 bases, with 12 bases left in between. CDR3 coding DNA: TGTGCCAGCAGCATAGACAGGTCCTCTGGAAACACCATATATTTT. It yields the protein CASSIDRSSGNTIYF.

The sample holds many counts of this clone. The chain has TRBV12-5 and TRBJ2-5, with 10 bases identical to TRBD1. Germline CDR1 and CDR2: LGHNT and FRNRAP. This CDR3 region has 15 residues. Trimming cost V 4 bases and J 6 bases; bases outside gene matches: 8. The CDR3 is CASGSMTGGKKTQYF. CDR3 in DNA: TGTGCTAGTGGTTCCATGACAGGGGGCAAGAAGACCCAGTACTTC.